Detailed here is one T cell receptor (beta chain). This specimen belongs to a study of T-cell reconstitution after alpha-beta-depleted transplantation in children. This CDR3 is built from 16 residues. CDR1 and CDR2 from the germline V gene are LGHNA and YSLEER. V dropped 0 bases and J dropped 1 base, with 10 bases sitting between them. Unique molecular identifiers featured in how the TCRbeta library was prepared. TCRdb passed the PCR reads through MiXCR, listing each CDR3 protein once. The data contain 150,000 to 200,000 distinct CDR3 sequences, about 6.4% of them seen just once; the ten biggest clones take up 3% to 3.5%.

This sequence originates from a human donor who donated a stem cell graft to a child with Wiskott-Aldrich syndrome. V is TRBV4-3 and J is TRBJ2-1; perhaps TRBD2 as D (6 bases). The starting material was PBMCs from the stem cell graft donor, obtained from the stem cell graft. The CDR3 bases are TGCGCCAGCAGCCAAGATCCCGCGGGATCCTACAATGAGCAGTTCTTC. Protein product: CASSQDPAGSYNEQFF.